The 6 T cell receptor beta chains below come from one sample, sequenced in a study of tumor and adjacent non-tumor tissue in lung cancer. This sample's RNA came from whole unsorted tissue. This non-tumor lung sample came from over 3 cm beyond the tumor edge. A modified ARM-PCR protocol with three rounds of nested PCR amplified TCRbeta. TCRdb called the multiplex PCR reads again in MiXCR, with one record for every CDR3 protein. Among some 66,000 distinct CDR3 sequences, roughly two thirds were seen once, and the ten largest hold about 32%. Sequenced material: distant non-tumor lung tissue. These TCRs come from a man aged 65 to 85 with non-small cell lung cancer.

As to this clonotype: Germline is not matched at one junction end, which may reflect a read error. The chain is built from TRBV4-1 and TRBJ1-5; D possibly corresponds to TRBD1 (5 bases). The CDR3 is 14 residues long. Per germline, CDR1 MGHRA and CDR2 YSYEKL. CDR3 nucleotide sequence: TGCACCAGCAGCCAAGACAGTAGCAATCAGTCCCAGCTTTTT. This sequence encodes CTSSQDSSNQSQLF.

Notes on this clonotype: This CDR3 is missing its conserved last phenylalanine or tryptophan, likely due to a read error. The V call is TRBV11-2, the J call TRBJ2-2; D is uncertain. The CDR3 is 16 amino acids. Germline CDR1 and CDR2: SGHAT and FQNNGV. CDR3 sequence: CASSLEVTLFAGELFL. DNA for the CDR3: TGTGCCAGCAGCCTAGAGGTGACGTTGTTCGCCGGGGAGCTGTTTTTA.

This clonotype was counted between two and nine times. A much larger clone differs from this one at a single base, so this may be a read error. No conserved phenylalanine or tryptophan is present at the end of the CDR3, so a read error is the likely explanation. The CDR3 spells CASSFGGGPAYEQYL. In nucleotides, the CDR3 is TGTGCCAGCAGTTTTGGTGGTGGGCCTGCCTACGAGCAGTACTTA. The rearrangement joins TRBV28 to TRBJ2-7; no definite D call. The CDR3 totals 15 residues. The germline gives CDR1 MDHEN, CDR2 SYDVKM. V lost 3 bases and J lost 2, with 14 bases in between.

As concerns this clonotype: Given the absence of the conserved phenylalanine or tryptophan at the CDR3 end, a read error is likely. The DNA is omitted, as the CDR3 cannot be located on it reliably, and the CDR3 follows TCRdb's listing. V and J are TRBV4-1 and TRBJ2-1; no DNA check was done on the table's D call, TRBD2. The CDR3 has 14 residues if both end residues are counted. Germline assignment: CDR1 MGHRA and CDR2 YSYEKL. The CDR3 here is CASSKVAGGPVEFL.

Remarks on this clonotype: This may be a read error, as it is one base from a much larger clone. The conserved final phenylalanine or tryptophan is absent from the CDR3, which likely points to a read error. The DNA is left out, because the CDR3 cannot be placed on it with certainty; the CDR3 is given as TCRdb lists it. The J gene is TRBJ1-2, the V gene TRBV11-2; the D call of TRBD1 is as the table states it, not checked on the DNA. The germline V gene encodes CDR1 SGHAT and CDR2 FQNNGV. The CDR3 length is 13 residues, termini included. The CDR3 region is CANSPRRQGDTTL.

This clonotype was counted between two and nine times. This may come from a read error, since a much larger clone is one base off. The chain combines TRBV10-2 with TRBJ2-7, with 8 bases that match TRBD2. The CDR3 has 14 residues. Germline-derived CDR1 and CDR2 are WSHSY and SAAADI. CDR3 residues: CTSSNTPPAGAQYF. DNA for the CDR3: TGCACCAGCAGTAATACCCCTCCAGCGGGAGCTCAGTACTTC.